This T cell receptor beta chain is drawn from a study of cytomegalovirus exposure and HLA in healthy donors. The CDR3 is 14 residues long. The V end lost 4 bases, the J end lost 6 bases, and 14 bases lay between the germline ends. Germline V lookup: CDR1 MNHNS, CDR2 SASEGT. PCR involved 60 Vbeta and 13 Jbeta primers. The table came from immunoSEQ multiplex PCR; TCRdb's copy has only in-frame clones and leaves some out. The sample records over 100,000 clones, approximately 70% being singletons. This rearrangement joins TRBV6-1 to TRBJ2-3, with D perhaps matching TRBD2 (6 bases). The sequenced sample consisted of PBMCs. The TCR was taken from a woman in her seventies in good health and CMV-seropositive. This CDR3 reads CASSGVRGADTQYF. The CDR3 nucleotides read TGTGCCAGCAGTGGAGTTCGCGGGGCCGATACGCAGTATTTT.